This section outlines one T cell receptor beta chain sequence together with its context. This clonotype was counted many times. The antigen it recognizes is unknown. No base-level quality is on record; no much larger clone is a single base apart. The data derive from a study of T cell repertoires in cytomegalovirus infection (dated by TCRdb to the late 2010s). The study in broad terms: The HLA type of each donor mattered for the analysis, because public TCR beta signatures pointed to carriage of CMV infection along with the matching HLA type.

The sequencing machine was an Illumina HiSeq 1500. The public reads were quality trimmed at Q25 with fastp and then assembled into clones with MiXCR by TCRdb, keeping productive beta chains. All rows with the same CDR3 protein become a single entry with the most common DNA and genes. The sample has just under 300,000 distinct CDR3 sequences on record, about 8.8% of them singletons. Less than 3% of the sample goes to the ten largest clones. Overall results and qualifications from the work: In both this cohort and an independent cohort of a few hundred donors, the cumulative frequency of public TCR beta family members distinguished carriers of CMV infection plus the relevant HLA type. The ex vivo response was dominated by HLA-C-restricted CMV-specific TCR beta clonotypes, which also provided the single most frequent clonotype in two of eight donors.

The CDR3 measures 12 amino acids from cysteine to phenylalanine. Only CDR3 DNA remains: 36 bases, in frame from the first base. The V and J ends are trimmed by 5 bases and 2 bases, leaving 7 bases between them. This chain joins TRBV12-3 or TRBV12-4 to TRBJ2-7, with no reliable assignment of the D segment. Sequenced material: PBMCs. The source of this sequence is a human donor in good health (CMV status not recorded). Some clones in this sample may be carry-over from other donors' samples. The CDR3 region: CASSIGAYEQYF. The nucleotide sequence reads as follows: TGTGCCAGCAGTATTGGGGCCTACGAGCAGTACTTC.